This T cell receptor beta chain was recovered during a study of identical twins. The sample holds many counts of this clonotype. This CDR3 has 16 residues. The J segment lost 2 bases and the V segment lost 6 bases, leaving 12 bases of the junction unmatched. TCRdb ran MiXCR on the 5' RACE reads and lists one entry per CDR3 protein. The sample lists hundreds of thousands of distinct CDR3 sequences, approximately 7.8% occurring once. The sample was also linked to a second study, of yellow fever vaccine responses in identical twins.

This TCR derives from a woman younger than 30 in good health. Sequencing used CD8+ T cells sorted from blood. The chain links TRBV12-3 or TRBV12-4 to TRBJ2-7; TRBD1 aligns across 8 bases. As DNA, the CDR3 is TGTGCCAGCAGCCGGACCGACAGGGGCTTAACCTACGAGCAGTACTTC. Translating gives CASSRTDRGLTYEQYF.